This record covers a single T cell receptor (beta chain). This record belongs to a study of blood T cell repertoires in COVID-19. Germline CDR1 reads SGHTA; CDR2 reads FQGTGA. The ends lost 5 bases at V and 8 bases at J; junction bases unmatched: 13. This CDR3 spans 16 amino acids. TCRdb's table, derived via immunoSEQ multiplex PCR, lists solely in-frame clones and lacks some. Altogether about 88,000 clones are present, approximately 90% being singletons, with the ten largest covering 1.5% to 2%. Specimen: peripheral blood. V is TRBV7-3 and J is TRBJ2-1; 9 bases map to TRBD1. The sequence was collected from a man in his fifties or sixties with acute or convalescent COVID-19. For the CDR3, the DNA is TGTGCCAGCAGCCTTCACCCGGGGACAGGGCCCGATGAGCAGTTCTTC. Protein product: CASSLHPGTGPDEQFF. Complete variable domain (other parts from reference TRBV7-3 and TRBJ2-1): GAGVSQTPSNKVTEKGKYVELRCDPISGHTALYWYRQSLGQGPEFLIYFQGTGAADDSGLPNDRFFAVRPEGSVSTLKIQRTERGDSAVYLCASSLHPGTGPDEQFFGPGTRLTVL.